These 7 T cell receptor beta chains were sequenced from one sample in a study of control samples from healthy donors and cancer patients. Profiled with immunoSEQ multiplex PCR; TCRdb holds only in-frame clones, not every one. The sample lists 150,000 to 200,000 clones, about 87% occurring once. The sample was blood. These receptors all stem from a man aged 25 to 45 in good health.

The chain's CDR3 is CASSDFDRNTIYF. The CDR3 DNA follows: TGTGCCAGCAGTGACTTCGACAGAAACACCATATATTTT. This rearrangement joins TRBV25-1 to TRBJ1-3; no reliable D call. The CDR3 runs 13 residues. Germline CDR1 and CDR2: MGHDK and SYGVNS. The V gene lost 3 bases and the J gene lost 5 bases, with 8 bases spanning the gap.

As for this clone: The germline gene is not matched at one end of the junction; a read error may be the cause. The chain links TRBV11-3 to TRBJ2-2, with D unclear. Germline CDR1 and CDR2: SGHNT and YENEEA. CDR3 length equals 12 residues. The CDR3, as DNA: TGTGCCAGCAGCTCCGGCTCCGGCGAGCTGTTTTTT. Amino acid sequence: CASSSGSGELFF.

The chain employs TRBV7-3 and TRBJ1-1, with D possibly TRBD1 on 5 matching bases. Germline V gene sequence: CDR1 SGHTA, CDR2 FQGTGA. The ends were cut back, 2 bases at V and 1 base at J, with 8 bases in the middle. This CDR3 comprises 14 residues. CDR3 region: CASSLGGSNTEAFF. CDR3 nucleotide sequence: TGTGCCAGCAGCTTAGGGGGTTCGAACACTGAAGCTTTCTTT.

CDR3 residues: CASSLFGTSGSYEQYF. As DNA, the CDR3 is TGTGCCAGCAGTTTATTCGGGACTAGCGGGAGCTACGAGCAGTACTTC. This chain joins TRBV28 and TRBJ2-7, with TRBD2 matching 14 bases. The V gene end was trimmed by 1 base and the J gene end by 3 bases; junction bases not matched to a gene: 2. CDR1 MDHEN and CDR2 SYDVKM come from the germline V gene. This CDR3 comprises 16 residues.

J is TRBJ2-5 and V is TRBV27; maybe TRBD1 (7 bases). In germline, CDR1 is MNHEY, CDR2 SMNVEV (reference sequence). Trimming took off 8 bases at V and 2 bases at J, with 12 bases between the two ends. The CDR3 is 13 amino acids. The CDR3 region is CASQGGLQETQYF. CDR3 coding DNA: TGTGCCAGCCAGGGGGGCCTACAAGAGACCCAGTACTTC.

The chain's CDR3 is CASSTPGQSSGNTIYF. Written as DNA, the CDR3 is TGTGCCAGCAGTACCCCGGGGCAGAGCTCTGGAAACACCATATATTTT. This chain links TRBV28 with TRBJ1-3; weak D call: TRBD1 (5 bases). This CDR3 contains 16 residues. The germline V gene has CDR1 MDHEN and CDR2 SYDVKM. V lost 5 bases and J lost 0, with 14 bases in between.

The V call is TRBV11-2, the J call TRBJ2-2; no firm D call. V lost 1 base, J lost 6 bases, and 3 bases lay in between. Germline assignment: CDR1 SGHAT and CDR2 FQNNGV. There are 12 residues in the CDR3. The CDR3 nucleotides read TGTGCCAGCAGCTTAGGGGCCGGGGAGCTGTTTTTT. Translating gives CASSLGAGELFF.